A single sample gave rise to the 21 T cell receptor beta chains below, sequenced in a study of technical replicates of blood from a few donors (dated by TCRdb to 2016 to 2017). The library was built by means of the immunoSEQ multiplex PCR assay. TCRdb obtained this table from immuneACCESS and retained in-frame rearrangements with V and J assigned. These tables miss some clones; where compared with another copy, unresolved V genes account for less than half of the shortfall, and the remainder is unexplained. Recorded for this sample are about 59,000 clones; roughly 97% of them occurred a single time. The ten most abundant clones make up 0.15% to 0.25% of the sample. The source material was T cells isolated from PBMCs. The source of these receptors is a human donor in good health.

The genes are TRBV19 and TRBJ1-6; D not certain. Trimming stripped 4 bases from V and 9 bases from J, with 22 bases between. CDR1 is LNHDA, CDR2 SQIVND, per germline (reference sequence). The CDR3 sequence is 17 residues long. CDR3 in amino acids: CASSSPSAGVRTSPLHF. The CDR3 bases are TGTGCCAGTAGTAGTCCCTCGGCCGGGGTGCGCACTTCACCCCTCCACTTT.

The sample holds one count of this clone. The CDR3 end shows no conserved phenylalanine or tryptophan, and so a read error is likely. No DNA is shown, since the ends of the CDR3 on it are uncertain; the CDR3 is the one TCRdb lists. V and J are TRBV9 and TRBJ1-1; TRBD1, the table's D call, lacks a check against the DNA. Counting both end residues, the CDR3 totals 8 amino acids. In germline, CDR1 is SGDLS, CDR2 YYNGEE. CDR3 residues: CASPGQGS.

The genes are TRBV5-6 and TRBJ2-1, with 11 bases aligning to TRBD2. Germline CDR1 SGHDT, CDR2 YYEEEE. V gave up 4 bases and J gave up 1 base; unmatched junction bases: 13. This CDR3 spans 19 amino acids. CDR3 nucleotide sequence: TGTGCCAGCAGCGCAACTAGCGGGAGCTGGAAACGGTCCTACAATGAGCAGTTCTTC. Its protein product is CASSATSGSWKRSYNEQFF.

The V gene is TRBV27, the J gene TRBJ1-1, with 7 nucleotides matching TRBD1. CDR1 MNHEY and CDR2 SMNVEV come from the germline V gene (reference sequence). Trimming at V came to 7 bases and at J to 7 bases, leaving 12 bases not matched to a gene. The CDR3 contains 14 residues. CDR3 protein: CASTTDDRADEAFF. In DNA, the CDR3 is TGTGCCAGCACCACCGATGACAGGGCAGATGAAGCTTTCTTT.

The CDR3 loop reads CASRVGTMSSEQFF. CDR3 nucleotide sequence: TGTGCCAGCAGGGTCGGGACAATGAGCAGTGAGCAGTTCTTC. The genes are TRBV2 and TRBJ2-1; tentatively, D is TRBD1 (6 bases). The V end was cut by 6 bases, the J end by 9 bases, with 18 bases between. Germline CDR1 is SNHLY and CDR2 is FYNNEI. The CDR3 is 14 residues long.

This chain connects TRBV6-1 to TRBJ1-5; D gene unclear. V lost 3 bases, J lost 6 bases, and 15 bases lay in between. This CDR3 contains 15 residues. Germline CDR1 reads MNHNS; CDR2 reads SASEGT. The DNA of the CDR3 is TGTGCCAGCAGTGAGGTAGACATCATCAGTCAGCCCCAGCATTTT. It yields the protein CASSEVDIISQPQHF.

This sequence joins TRBV27 and TRBJ2-6; no clear D gene. Germline V gives CDR1 MNHEY, CDR2 SMNVEV (reference sequence). The V end lost 6 bases, the J end lost 0 bases, and 9 bases lay between the germline ends. The CDR3 is 15 amino acids. Here the CDR3 DNA reads TGTGCCAGCAGACAGATCAGCTCTGGGGCCAACGTCCTGACTTTC. Protein sequence: CASRQISSGANVLTF.

J is TRBJ2-1 and V is TRBV11-1, with TRBD2 matching 7 bases. CDR1 is SGHAT and CDR2 is FQDESV in the germline V gene (reference sequence). The CDR3 is made up of 15 amino acids. The V gene end was trimmed by 5 bases and the J gene end by 4 bases; junction bases not matched to a gene: 8. CDR3: CASSLSSGRYNEQFF. CDR3 DNA sequence: TGTGCCAGCAGCCTATCTAGCGGTAGGTACAATGAGCAGTTCTTC.

A single count supports this clone. The chain employs TRBV5-1 and TRBJ2-1; tentatively, D is TRBD2 (5 bases). This CDR3 spans 15 amino acids. Germline V CDR1 and CDR2: SGHRS, YFSETQ. Trimming took off 3 bases at V and 4 bases at J, with 14 bases between the two ends. The CDR3 coding sequence is TGCGCCAGCAGCTCGCTAGCCATCTTATACAATGAGCAGTTCTTC. This encodes CASSSLAILYNEQFF.

The V and J genes are TRBV7-9 and TRBJ2-1, with D tentatively TRBD1 (6 bases). Germline assignment: CDR1 SEHNR and CDR2 FQNEAQ (reference sequence). The CDR3 is made up of 13 amino acids. Trimming removed 3 bases from V and 6 bases from J, with 9 bases in between. The CDR3 DNA is TGTGCCAGCAGCTTTGCACAGGGCAATGAGCAGTTCTTC. It encodes CASSFAQGNEQFF.

This chain joins TRBV5-4 and TRBJ2-5, with D possibly TRBD2 on 6 matching bases. The CDR3 is 15 residues long. From germline, CDR1 is SGHNT and CDR2 YYREEE (reference sequence). Trimming cost V 3 bases and J 4 bases, with 16 bases left between them. CDR3 sequence (DNA): TGTGCCAGCAGCTGGGGGACCTTGCGGGGAGAGACCCAGTACTTC. Translating it yields CASSWGTLRGETQYF.

This chain joins TRBV7-7 and TRBJ2-5; TRBD2 might be the D (6 bases). This CDR3 is 15 amino acids long. Trimming cost V 5 bases and J 1 base, with 14 bases left between them. Germline V gene data show CDR1 as SSHAT and CDR2 as FNYEAQ (reference sequence). CDR3 residues: CASSPYRGSQETQYF. In DNA, the CDR3 is TGTGCCAGCAGCCCATACCGGGGGTCCCAAGAGACCCAGTACTTC.

The chain uses TRBV11-3 and TRBJ1-4, with 7 bases lining up with TRBD1. Germline CDR1 SGHNT, CDR2 YENEEA. The CDR3 contains 15 residues. V lost 5 bases, J lost 0 bases, and 3 bases stayed unmatched. CDR3 protein: CASSRGTATNEKLFF. CDR3 bases: TGTGCCAGCAGCAGAGGGACAGCAACTAATGAAAAACTGTTTTTT.

This clone was observed a single time. This chain links TRBV2 with TRBJ2-3; TRBD2 matches 8 bases. The ends lost 6 bases at V and 1 base at J; junction bases unmatched: 6. The germline V gene encodes CDR1 SNHLY and CDR2 FYNNEI. The CDR3 sequence is 15 residues long. The CDR3 sequence is CASRATSGGTDTQYF. CDR3 nucleotide sequence: TGTGCCAGCAGGGCAACTAGCGGCGGCACAGATACGCAGTATTTT.

This rearrangement joins TRBV6-1 to TRBJ1-6, with 7 bases lining up with TRBD1. The CDR3 totals 16 residues. J gave up 7 bases and V 0 bases, and 6 bases lay outside the gene matches. Germline CDR1 reads MNHNS; CDR2 reads SASEGT. CDR3 sequence (DNA): TGTGCCAGCAGTGAAGCGGTGGGACAGACCAATTCACCCCTCCACTTT. Translation gives CASSEAVGQTNSPLHF.

V is TRBV18 and J is TRBJ2-7; the D gene is possibly TRBD2 (5 bases). With 0 bases removed from V and 4 bases from J, the gap between germline ends came to 22 bases. The CDR3 consists of 18 residues. The germline CDR1 and CDR2 sequences are KGHSH and LQKENI. The CDR3: CASSPPISLSEVLYEQYF. The CDR3 DNA is TGTGCCAGCTCACCACCCATCAGCCTCTCGGAGGTCTTGTACGAGCAGTACTTC.

This chain's CDR3 is CASSLGGHGATADTQYF. The CDR3 DNA reads as TGCGCCAGCAGCCTGGGAGGCCACGGGGCGACGGCAGATACGCAGTATTTT. The J gene is TRBJ2-3, the V gene TRBV4-1, with TRBD2 as a possible D gene (6 bases). The CDR3 has 17 residues. Germline values: CDR1 MGHRA, CDR2 YSYEKL. V lost 4 bases, J lost 4 bases, and 21 bases lay in between.

The CDR3 loop reads CASSLKGGTGFSYEQYF. CDR3 in DNA: TGTGCCAGCAGCTTAAAGGGGGGGACAGGTTTCTCCTACGAGCAGTACTTC. This sequence joins TRBV7-9 and TRBJ2-7; D might be TRBD1 (8 bases). The germline gives CDR1 SEHNR, CDR2 FQNEAQ (reference sequence). This CDR3 spans 17 amino acids. V was clipped by 2 bases and J by 0 bases, with 17 bases between them.

The rearrangement joins TRBV7-6 to TRBJ2-7; 7 nucleotides align to TRBD1. The germline gives CDR1 SGHVS, CDR2 FNYEAQ. Trimming cost V 5 bases and J 5 bases; bases outside gene matches: 6. The CDR3 is made up of 13 amino acids. CDR3 sequence reads: CASSNDRADEQYF. The CDR3, as DNA: TGTGCCAGCAGCAATGACAGGGCCGACGAGCAGTACTTC.

This clone was counted a single time. V gene TRBV7-9 combines with J gene TRBJ2-5; TRBD2 matches 9 bases. The germline CDR1 and CDR2 sequences are SEHNR and FQNEAQ (reference sequence). V trimming: 5 bases; J trimming: 2 bases; junction bases outside the gene matches: 12. This CDR3 has 17 amino acids. The CDR3: CASSPRGASGTQETQYF. DNA of the CDR3: TGTGCCAGCAGCCCCCGGGGGGCTAGCGGGACACAAGAGACCCAGTACTTC.

The J gene is TRBJ1-1, the V gene TRBV7-9, with D possibly matching TRBD1 (6 bases). CDR3 size: 15 residues. Germline CDR1 reads SEHNR; CDR2 reads FQNEAQ (reference sequence). Trimming stripped 5 bases from V and 1 base from J, with 14 bases between. CDR3 protein: CASSPKGGRNTEAFF. The CDR3 bases are TGTGCCAGCAGCCCCAAGGGGGGGAGGAACACTGAAGCTTTCTTT.